This TCR beta chain emerged from a study of blood T cell repertoires in COVID-19. Assay used: immunoSEQ multiplex PCR; TCRdb lists only in-frame clones, some missing. The table has around 200,000 clones, around 86% seen once. V lost 4 bases, J lost 3 bases, and 5 bases stayed unmatched. This CDR3 is built from 15 residues. The germline CDR1 and CDR2 sequences are MGHRA and YSYEKL. The chain recombines TRBV4-1 with TRBJ2-5; 10 bases are shared with TRBD2. The TCR comes from a man aged 40-49 years with acute COVID-19. Sequencing input: PBMCs or T cells enriched from blood (not recorded which). The CDR3 DNA reads TGCGCCAGCAGCCTGGGAACTAGCGGGGAAGAGACCCAGTACTTC. It encodes CASSLGTSGEETQYF.